This is a list of T cell receptor beta chains from one sample in a study. TCRdb independently ran MiXCR on the 5' RACE reads; one entry per CDR3 protein. The table includes 8,500 to 9,000 distinct CDR3 sequences, 25% to 30% detected once. Sequencing input: naive CD4+ T cells sorted from a lymph node. The receptors were gathered from a female donor with breast cancer. The CDR3 runs from the conserved cysteine through the conserved F or W. The order of the fields is V gene, J gene, CDR3 protein.

>TRBV4-1|TRBJ2-7
CASSVQPGTLGSYEQYF
>TRBV7-3|TRBJ2-3
CASSNGGDTQYF
>TRBV5-1|TRBJ2-1
CASSLGGLAGATNYNEQFF
>TRBV3-1|TRBJ1-3
CASSPDISGNTIYF
>TRBV6-2/TRBV6-3|TRBJ2-7
CASRTTTGGSYEQYF
>TRBV28|TRBJ2-6
CASSRPGWASGANVLTF
>TRBV11-2|TRBJ2-1
CASRDRRRAKDDEQFF
>TRBV7-3|TRBJ2-6
CASSPSAGANVLTF
>TRBV15|TRBJ1-5
CATSRVDPNQPQHF
>TRBV11-3|TRBJ2-1
CASSLDRYNEQFF
>TRBV4-1|TRBJ2-3
CASSQLEGRITDTQYF
>TRBV12-3/TRBV12-4|TRBJ2-3
CASSFSDTQYF
>TRBV28|TRBJ2-7
CASSKIAEGDEQYF
>TRBV20-1|TRBJ2-1
CSAREPWTRGGYYNEQFF
>TRBV19|TRBJ1-6
CASSDQGTYSPLYF
>TRBV20-1|TRBJ2-7
CSASSGGVPPNYEQYF
>TRBV2|TRBJ2-5
CASRKIAVQETQYF
>TRBV2|TRBJ1-5
CASSESRQGRYSNQPQRF
>TRBV7-9|TRBJ1-1
CASSLDFPEAFF
>TRBV20-1|TRBJ2-1
CSASGTSQYNEQFF
>TRBV5-1|TRBJ1-1
CASGRRKGGGTEAFF
>TRBV9|TRBJ1-2
CASSVGPTSYGYTF
>TRBV5-1|TRBJ1-2
CASSPGQGLYGYTF
>TRBV6-1|TRBJ1-1
CASSTRDLREKAFF
>TRBV27|TRBJ1-2
CASSDRGGPSYGYTF
>TRBV20-1|TRBJ2-1
CSARGTGTLSSYNEQFF
>TRBV5-1|TRBJ2-1
CASSLTSGVNEQFF
>TRBV20-1|TRBJ2-1
CSARDQASANYNEQFF
>TRBV20-1|TRBJ2-7
CSARSRGTSGIYEQYF
>TRBV5-1|TRBJ1-1
CASSLAGVSMNTEAFF
>TRBV15|TRBJ2-1
CATSQGLAEYNEQFF
>TRBV4-1|TRBJ1-2
CASSQYRSGTAYGYTF
>TRBV5-6|TRBJ1-6
CASSLNLRDVGSPLHF
>TRBV5-1|TRBJ2-7
CASSLTGVEYEQYF
>TRBV12-3/TRBV12-4|TRBJ2-5
CASSPAGAAGEETQYF
>TRBV15|TRBJ2-3
CTTGRVSGQDTQYF
>TRBV12-2|TRBJ1-3
CASRSIKTGGNTIYF
>TRBV20-1|TRBJ1-1
CSAAGSGLGTEAFF
>TRBV20-1|TRBJ2-7
CSASKSGRFNEQYF
>TRBV12-3/TRBV12-4|TRBJ2-2
CASSRQVVGTEELFF
>TRBV28|TRBJ2-7
CASSLQGTSSYEQYF
>TRBV4-2|TRBJ1-2
CASSQGRGRSQRGYTF
>TRBV7-3|TRBJ2-1
CASSLYGAGRSYNEQFF
>TRBV5-1|TRBJ1-2
CASSLSPNYGYTF
>TRBV7-8|TRBJ1-2
CAGGLGPVGYTF
>TRBV5-1|TRBJ2-1
CASSLSSGSQNEQFF
>TRBV11-2|TRBJ2-7
CASSWLAGNSYEQYF
>TRBV12-3/TRBV12-4|TRBJ2-5
CASSFWYGKAETQHF
>TRBV5-1|TRBJ2-3
CASSLGAVSTDTQYF
>TRBV5-1|TRBJ1-1
CASSSTRGVNTEAFF
>TRBV6-5|TRBJ1-2
CASSYLGPRERANGYTF
>TRBV29-1|TRBJ1-2
CSVDGGSFPYTF
>TRBV24-1|TRBJ2-1
CATSDYRYNEQFF
>TRBV20-1|TRBJ2-1
CSARDRGEPEQFF